This T cell receptor (beta chain) was captured in a study of chemoradiotherapy in HPV16-positive cancers (dated by TCRdb to the early 2020s). About the full investigation: Using functional T-cell assays on cells from two HPV16-positive patients, the researchers defined candidate HPV-specific T-cell clones and common TCR motifs. The study asked whether T-cell immunity against the HPV oncoproteins E6 and E7 changes during chemoradiotherapy and whether it affects survival. The candidate HPV-specific TCRs and motifs were subsequently tracked in TCR repertoires obtained from approximately 86 patients with HPV-related cancers. Points the paper makes about the study in general: The functional definition of HPV-specific T cells came from only a couple of HPV16-positive patients, and the survival association was reported for HPV16-positive patients. Expansion of candidate HPV-specific clones and E7-related TCR motifs was observed in the tumor microenvironment during treatment, whereas no such expansion was observed for non-HPV-specific T cells. Among HPV16-positive patients, expansion of HPV-responsive T cells during chemoradiotherapy was associated with better recurrence-free survival.

CDR1 and CDR2 are drawn from the germline V gene: MDHEN, SYDVKM. The cysteine opens and the phenylalanine closes a CDR3 of 16 amino acids. Just CDR3 DNA is preserved here, 48 bases in frame from base 1. After removal of 10 bases from V and 2 bases from J, the junction retains 13 bases not matched to a gene. Because repertoires were sampled repeatedly during chemoradiotherapy, clonal expansion in the tumor microenvironment could be followed. Libraries were constructed by the immunoSEQ multiplex PCR assay. Sourced from immuneACCESS, this table was stored by TCRdb with only in-frame sequences that have V and J called. A share of the clones is absent; for the studies checked, an unresolved V gene accounts for under half, and the remainder has no known explanation. The sample table contains 25,000 to 30,000 clones; only one count was recorded for approximately 93% of them. The ten largest clones capture more than 15% of the sample.

This clone was observed a few times. Its target antigen remains unknown. Base qualities are not at hand, and no much larger clone is one base apart. Source: blood, taken from a patient who underwent chemoradiotherapy. The rearranged segments are TRBV28 and TRBJ1-5, with 8 bases matching TRBD1. The sequence derives from a human donor with HPV-associated anogenital cancer. The CDR3 reads CATDRGMSLGNQPQHF. The sequenced DNA is TGTGCCACCGACAGGGGAATGTCATTAGGCAATCAGCCCCAGCATTTT.